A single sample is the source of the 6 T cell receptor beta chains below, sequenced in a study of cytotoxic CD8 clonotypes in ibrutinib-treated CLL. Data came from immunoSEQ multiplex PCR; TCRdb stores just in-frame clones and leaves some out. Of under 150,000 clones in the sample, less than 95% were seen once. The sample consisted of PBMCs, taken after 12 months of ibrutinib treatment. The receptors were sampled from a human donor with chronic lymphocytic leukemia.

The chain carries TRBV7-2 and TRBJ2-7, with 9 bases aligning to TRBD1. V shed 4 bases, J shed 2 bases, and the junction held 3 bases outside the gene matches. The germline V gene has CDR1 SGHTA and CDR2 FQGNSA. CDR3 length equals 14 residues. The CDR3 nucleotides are TGTGCCAGCAGCTCCCGGGACAGGGCCTACGAGCAGTACTTC. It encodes CASSSRDRAYEQYF.

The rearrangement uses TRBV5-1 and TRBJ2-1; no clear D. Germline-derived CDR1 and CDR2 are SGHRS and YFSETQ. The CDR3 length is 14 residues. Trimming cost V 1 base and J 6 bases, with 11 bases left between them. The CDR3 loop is CASSLSWETNEQFF. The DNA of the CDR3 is TGCGCCAGCAGCTTGAGTTGGGAAACCAATGAGCAGTTCTTC.

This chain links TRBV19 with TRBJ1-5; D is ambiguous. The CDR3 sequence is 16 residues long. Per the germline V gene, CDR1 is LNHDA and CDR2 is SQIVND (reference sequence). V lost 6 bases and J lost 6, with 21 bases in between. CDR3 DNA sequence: TGTGCCAGTAGCAAATCAGCCCATGTTTTAAGTCAGCCCCAGCATTTT. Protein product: CASSKSAHVLSQPQHF.

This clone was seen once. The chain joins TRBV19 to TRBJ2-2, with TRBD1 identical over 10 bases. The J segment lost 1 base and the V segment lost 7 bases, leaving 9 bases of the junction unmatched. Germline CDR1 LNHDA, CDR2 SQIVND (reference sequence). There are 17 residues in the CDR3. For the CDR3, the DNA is TGTGCCAGTATCGTTTCCGGGACAGGGGTGAACACCGGGGAGCTGTTTTTT. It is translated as CASIVSGTGVNTGELFF.

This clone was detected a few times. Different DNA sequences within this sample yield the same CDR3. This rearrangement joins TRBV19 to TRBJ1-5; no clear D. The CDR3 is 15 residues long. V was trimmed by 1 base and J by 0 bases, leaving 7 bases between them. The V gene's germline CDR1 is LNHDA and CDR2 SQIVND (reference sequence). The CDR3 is CASSIGRGSNQPQHF. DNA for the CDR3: TGTGCCAGTAGTATAGGTCGGGGTAGCAATCAGCCCCAGCATTTT. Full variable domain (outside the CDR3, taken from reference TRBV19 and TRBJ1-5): DGGITQSPKYLFRKEGQNVTLSCEQNLNHDAMYWYRQDPGQGLRLIYYSQIVNDFQKGDIAEGYSVSREKKESFPLTVTSAQKNPTAFYLCASSIGRGSNQPQHFGDGTRLSIL.

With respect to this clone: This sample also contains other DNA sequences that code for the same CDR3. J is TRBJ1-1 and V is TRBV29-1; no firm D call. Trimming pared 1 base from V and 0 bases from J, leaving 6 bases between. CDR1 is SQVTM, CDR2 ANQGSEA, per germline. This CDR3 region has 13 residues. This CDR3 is CSVEGRMNTEAFF. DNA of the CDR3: TGCAGCGTTGAAGGCCGTATGAACACTGAAGCTTTCTTT.